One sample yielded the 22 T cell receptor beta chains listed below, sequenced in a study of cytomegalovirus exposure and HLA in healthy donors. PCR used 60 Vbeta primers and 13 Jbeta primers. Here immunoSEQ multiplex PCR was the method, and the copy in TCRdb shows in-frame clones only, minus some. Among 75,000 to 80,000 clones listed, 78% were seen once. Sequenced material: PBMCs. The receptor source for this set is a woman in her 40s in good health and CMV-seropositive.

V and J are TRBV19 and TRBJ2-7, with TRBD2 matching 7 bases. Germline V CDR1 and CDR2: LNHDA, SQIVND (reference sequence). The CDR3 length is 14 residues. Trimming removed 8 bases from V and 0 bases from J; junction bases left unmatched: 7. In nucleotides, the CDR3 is TGTGCCAGTTCCGGGGGGACGAGCTCCTACGAGCAGTACTTC. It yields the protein CASSGGTSSYEQYF.

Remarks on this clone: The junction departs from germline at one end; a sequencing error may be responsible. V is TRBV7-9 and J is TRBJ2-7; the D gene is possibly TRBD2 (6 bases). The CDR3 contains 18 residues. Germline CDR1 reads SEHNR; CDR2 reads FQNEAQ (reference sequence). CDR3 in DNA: TGTTCCAGCAGCCCACTGGGGGGAGTCTCGATTATAACCTACGAGCAGTACTTC. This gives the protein CSSSPLGGVSIITYEQYF.

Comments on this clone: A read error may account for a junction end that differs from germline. The chain's CDR3 is CSSSFGPGMDGETQYF. For the CDR3, the DNA is TGTTCCAGCAGCTTCGGACCCGGGATGGACGGGGAGACCCAGTACTTC. The chain employs TRBV7-9 and TRBJ2-5; D is possibly TRBD2 (5 bases). Germline V CDR1 and CDR2: SEHNR, FQNEAQ (reference sequence). The CDR3 length is 16 residues.

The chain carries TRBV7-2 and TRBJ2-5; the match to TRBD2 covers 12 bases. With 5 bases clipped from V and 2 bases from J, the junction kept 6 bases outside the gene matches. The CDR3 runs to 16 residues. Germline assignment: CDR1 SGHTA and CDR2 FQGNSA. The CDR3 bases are TGTGCCAGCAGCAACACCGGGACTAGCGGGCAAGAGACCCAGTACTTC. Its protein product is CASSNTGTSGQETQYF.

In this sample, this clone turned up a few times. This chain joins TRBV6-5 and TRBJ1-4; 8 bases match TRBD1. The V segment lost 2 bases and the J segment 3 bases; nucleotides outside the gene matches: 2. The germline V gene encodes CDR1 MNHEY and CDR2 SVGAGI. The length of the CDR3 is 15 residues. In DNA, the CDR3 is TGTGCCAGCAGTTACACAGGGGGGGCTAATGAAAAACTGTTTTTT. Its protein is CASSYTGGANEKLFF.

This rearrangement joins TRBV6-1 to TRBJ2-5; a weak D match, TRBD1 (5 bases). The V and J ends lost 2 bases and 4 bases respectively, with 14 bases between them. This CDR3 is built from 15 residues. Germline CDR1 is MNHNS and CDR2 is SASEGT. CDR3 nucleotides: TGTGCCAGCAGTGAATTTTCCAGGGTGGGAGAGACCCAGTACTTC. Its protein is CASSEFSRVGETQYF.

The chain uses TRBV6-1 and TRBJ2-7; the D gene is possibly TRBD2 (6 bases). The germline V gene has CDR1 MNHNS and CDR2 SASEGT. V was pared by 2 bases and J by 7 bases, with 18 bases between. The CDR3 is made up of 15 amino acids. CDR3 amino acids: CASSERGSGEDEQYF. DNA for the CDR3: TGTGCCAGCAGTGAAAGGGGTAGCGGTGAGGATGAGCAGTACTTC.

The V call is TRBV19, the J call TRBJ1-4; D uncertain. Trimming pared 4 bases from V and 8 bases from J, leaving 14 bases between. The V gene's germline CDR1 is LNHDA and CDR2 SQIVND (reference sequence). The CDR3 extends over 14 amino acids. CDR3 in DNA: TGTGCCAGTAGTAGACAAGCGGACGGGGAAAAACTGTTTTTT. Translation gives CASSRQADGEKLFF.

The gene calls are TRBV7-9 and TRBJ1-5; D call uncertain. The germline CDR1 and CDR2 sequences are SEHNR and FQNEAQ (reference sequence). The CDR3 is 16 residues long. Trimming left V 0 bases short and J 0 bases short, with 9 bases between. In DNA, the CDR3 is TGTGCCAGCAGCTTAGCGCGGGCAGGTAGCAATCAGCCCCAGCATTTT. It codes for CASSLARAGSNQPQHF. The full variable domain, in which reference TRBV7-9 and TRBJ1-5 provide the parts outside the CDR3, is DTGVSQNPRHKITKRGQNVTFRCDPISEHNRLYWYRQTLGQGPEFLTYFQNEAQLEKSRLLSDRFSAERPKGSFSTLEIQRTEQGDSAMYLCASSLARAGSNQPQHFGDGTRLSIL.

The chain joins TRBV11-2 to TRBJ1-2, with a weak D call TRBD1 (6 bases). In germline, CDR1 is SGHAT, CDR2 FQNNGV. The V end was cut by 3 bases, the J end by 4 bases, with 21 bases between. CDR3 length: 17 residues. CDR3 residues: CASSFPPSAGDTYGYTF. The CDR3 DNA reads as TGTGCCAGCAGCTTCCCCCCGTCGGCAGGGGATACCTATGGCTACACCTTC.

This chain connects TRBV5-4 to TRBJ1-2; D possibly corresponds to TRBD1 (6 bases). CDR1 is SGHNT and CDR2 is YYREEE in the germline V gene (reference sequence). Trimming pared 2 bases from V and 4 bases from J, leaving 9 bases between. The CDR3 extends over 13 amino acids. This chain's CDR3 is CASSLTGSYGYTF. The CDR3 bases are TGTGCCAGCAGCTTAACAGGGAGCTATGGCTACACCTTC.

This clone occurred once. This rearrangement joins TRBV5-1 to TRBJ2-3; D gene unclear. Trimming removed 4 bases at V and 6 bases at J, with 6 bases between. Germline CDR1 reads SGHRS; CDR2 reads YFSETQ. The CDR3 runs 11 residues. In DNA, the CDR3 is TGCGCCAGCAGCCCCGGGGATACGCAGTATTTT. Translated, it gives CASSPGDTQYF.

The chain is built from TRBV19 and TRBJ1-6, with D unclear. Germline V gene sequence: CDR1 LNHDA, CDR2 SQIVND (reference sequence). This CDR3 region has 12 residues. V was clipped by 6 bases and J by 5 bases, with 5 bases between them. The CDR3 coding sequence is TGTGCCAGTAGCCAAAATAATTCACCCCTCCACTTT. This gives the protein CASSQNNSPLHF.

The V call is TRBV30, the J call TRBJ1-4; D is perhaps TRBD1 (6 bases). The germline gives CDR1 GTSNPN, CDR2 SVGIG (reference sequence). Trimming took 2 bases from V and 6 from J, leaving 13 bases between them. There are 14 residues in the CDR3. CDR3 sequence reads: CAWSRAQGHEKLFF. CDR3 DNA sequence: TGTGCCTGGAGTAGGGCACAGGGCCATGAAAAACTGTTTTTT. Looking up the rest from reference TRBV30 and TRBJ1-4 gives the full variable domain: SQTIHQWPATLVQPVGSPLSLECTVEGTSNPNLYWYRQAAGRGLQLLFYSVGIGQISSEVPQNLSASRPQDRQFILSSKKLLLSDSGFYLCAWSRAQGHEKLFFGSGTQLSVL.

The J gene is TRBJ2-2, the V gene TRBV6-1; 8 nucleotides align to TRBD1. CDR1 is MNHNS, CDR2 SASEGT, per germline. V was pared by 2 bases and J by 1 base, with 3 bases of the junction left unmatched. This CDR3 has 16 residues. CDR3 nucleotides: TGTGCCAGCAGTGAACCCAGGGGGCAGAACACCGGGGAGCTGTTTTTT. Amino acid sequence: CASSEPRGQNTGELFF.

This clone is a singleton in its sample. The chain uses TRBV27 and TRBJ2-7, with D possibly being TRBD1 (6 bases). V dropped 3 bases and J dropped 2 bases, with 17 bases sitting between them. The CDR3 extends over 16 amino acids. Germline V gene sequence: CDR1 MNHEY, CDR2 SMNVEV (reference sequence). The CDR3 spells CASSFSSGTLTYEQYF. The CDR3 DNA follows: TGTGCCAGCAGTTTTTCCTCCGGGACATTGACCTACGAGCAGTACTTC.

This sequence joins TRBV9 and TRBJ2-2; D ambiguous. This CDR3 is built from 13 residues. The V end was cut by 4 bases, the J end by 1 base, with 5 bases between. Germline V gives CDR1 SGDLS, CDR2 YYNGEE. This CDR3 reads CASSYGNTGELFF. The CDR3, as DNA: TGTGCCAGCAGCTACGGGAACACCGGGGAGCTGTTTTTT.

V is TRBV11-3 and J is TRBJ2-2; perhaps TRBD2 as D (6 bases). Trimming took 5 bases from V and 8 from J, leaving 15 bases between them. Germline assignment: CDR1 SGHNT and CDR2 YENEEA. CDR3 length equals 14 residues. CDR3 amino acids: CASSVSARGGELFF. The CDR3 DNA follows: TGTGCCAGCAGCGTATCCGCGCGGGGTGGGGAGCTGTTTTTT. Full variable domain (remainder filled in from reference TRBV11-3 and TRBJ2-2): EAGVVQSPRYKIIEKKQPVAFWCNPISGHNTLYWYLQNLGQGPELLIRYENEEAVDDSQLPKDRFSAERLKGVDSTLKIQPAELGDSAVYLCASSVSARGGELFFGEGSRLTVL.

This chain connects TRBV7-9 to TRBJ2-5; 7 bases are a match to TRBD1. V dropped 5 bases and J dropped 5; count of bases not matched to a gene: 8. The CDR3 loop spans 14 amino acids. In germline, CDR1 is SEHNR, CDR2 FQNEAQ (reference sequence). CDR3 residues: CASSARTGGETQYF. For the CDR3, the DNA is TGTGCCAGCAGCGCCCGGACAGGCGGTGAGACCCAGTACTTC.

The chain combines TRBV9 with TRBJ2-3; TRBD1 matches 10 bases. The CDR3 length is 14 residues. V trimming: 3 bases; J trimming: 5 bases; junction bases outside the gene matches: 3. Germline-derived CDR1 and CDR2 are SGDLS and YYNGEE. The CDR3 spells CASSEGQGIDTQYF. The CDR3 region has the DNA TGTGCCAGCAGCGAGGGACAGGGGATAGATACGCAGTATTTT. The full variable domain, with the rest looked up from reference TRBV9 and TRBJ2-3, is DSGVTQTPKHLITATGQRVTLRCSPRSGDLSVYWYQQSLDQGLQFLIQYYNGEERAKGNILERFSAQQFPDLHSELNLSSLELGDSALYFCASSEGQGIDTQYFGPGTRLTVL.

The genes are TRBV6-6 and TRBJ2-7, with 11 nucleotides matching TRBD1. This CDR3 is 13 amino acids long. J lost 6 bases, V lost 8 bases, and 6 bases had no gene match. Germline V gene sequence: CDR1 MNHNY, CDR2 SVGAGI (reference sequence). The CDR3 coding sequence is TGTGCCAGCGGCCGGGACAGGGGGTTCGAGCAGTACTTC. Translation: CASGRDRGFEQYF.

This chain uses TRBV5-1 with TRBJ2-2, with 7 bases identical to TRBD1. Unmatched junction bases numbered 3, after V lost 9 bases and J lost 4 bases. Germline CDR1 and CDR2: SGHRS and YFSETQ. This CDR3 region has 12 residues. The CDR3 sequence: CATGQATGELFF. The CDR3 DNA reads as TGCGCCACCGGACAGGCCACCGGGGAGCTGTTTTTT.